What follows are 26 T cell receptor beta chains derived from one specimen sequenced in a study of technical replicates of blood from a handful of donors. Using immunoSEQ multiplex PCR, the repertoire was profiled, and TCRdb retains in-frame clones only, with some absent. This table has around 72,000 clones, roughly 91% appearing once. The source material was T cells isolated from PBMCs. Receptor source: a human donor in good health. Some clones in this sample may be carry-over from other donors' samples.

The count of this clone is one. The genes are TRBV5-4 and TRBJ2-5; 12 nucleotides align to TRBD2. With V trimmed by 5 bases and J by 3 bases, 8 bases remained unmatched. The CDR3 covers 16 residues. Looked up from germline, CDR1 is SGHNT and CDR2 is YYREEE (reference sequence). The DNA of the CDR3 is TGTGCCAGCAGTTTACAGACTAGCGGGAGTAAAGAGACCCAGTACTTC. Its translation is CASSLQTSGSKETQYF.

This sequence joins TRBV7-2 and TRBJ1-2, with TRBD1 matching 7 bases. The J segment lost 2 bases and the V segment lost 6 bases, leaving 9 bases of the junction unmatched. From germline, CDR1 is SGHTA and CDR2 FQGNSA. CDR3 length: 15 amino acids. CDR3 DNA sequence: TGTGCCAGCAGATCCGGACAGGACCCAAACTATGGCTACACCTTC. It specifies CASRSGQDPNYGYTF.

V usage is TRBV6-5 and J usage is TRBJ2-1, with 10 nucleotides matching TRBD2. The CDR3 sequence is 16 residues long. Germline V gene data show CDR1 as MNHEY and CDR2 as SVGAGI. J lost 7 bases, V lost 0 bases, and 6 bases had no gene match. DNA for the CDR3: TGTGCCAGCAGTTACTCGAAAGCTAGCGGGGGAAATGAGCAGTTCTTC. This codes for CASSYSKASGGNEQFF.

For this clone: Sequence at one end of the junction differs from germline and may be a read error. The rearrangement joins TRBV6-5 to TRBJ1-3; D might be TRBD1 (6 bases). Germline CDR1 and CDR2: MNHEY and SVGAGI. The length of the CDR3 is 11 residues. In DNA, the CDR3 is TGTGCCAGCGGATTAAGGACAGCTGTGGATTTT. Translated, it gives CASGLRTAVDF.

The V gene is TRBV7-9, the J gene TRBJ2-7; 10 positions agree with TRBD1. CDR3 length equals 14 residues. Germline CDR1 SEHNR, CDR2 FQNEAQ (reference sequence). The V gene end was trimmed by 4 bases and the J gene end by 2 bases; junction bases not matched to a gene: 2. The chain's CDR3 is CASSSDRGAYEQYF. The CDR3 DNA reads as TGTGCCAGCAGCTCGGACAGGGGGGCCTACGAGCAGTACTTC.

Only one count was recorded for this clone. The genes are TRBV5-1 and TRBJ2-3, with TRBD2 matching 7 bases. The CDR3 has 17 residues. Germline trimming cut 4 bases from V and 6 bases from J; bases unmatched to any gene: 17. The germline gives CDR1 SGHRS, CDR2 YFSETQ. This CDR3 reads CASSRWDGRAKEDTQYF. The CDR3 DNA is TGCGCCAGCAGCCGTTGGGATGGGAGGGCCAAGGAGGATACGCAGTATTTT.

The chain carries TRBV11-3 and TRBJ2-7; D might be TRBD1 (5 bases). Germline V CDR1 and CDR2: SGHNT, YENEEA. V lost 2 bases, J lost 6 bases, and 8 bases lay in between. CDR3 length: 12 residues. This chain's CDR3 is CASSLSRGEQYF. In DNA form, the CDR3 reads TGTGCCAGCAGCTTATCTAGGGGCGAGCAGTACTTC.

V gene TRBV29-1 combines with J gene TRBJ1-2; possibly TRBD1 for D (5 bases). V was clipped by 1 base and J by 7 bases, with 19 bases between them. The germline V gene encodes CDR1 SQVTM and CDR2 ANQGSEA. CDR3 size: 15 residues. DNA of the CDR3: TGCAGCGTTGAAGGATACCAGGGAACGGCTCTTGGCTACACCTTC. Protein product: CSVEGYQGTALGYTF.

The V gene is TRBV9, the J gene TRBJ1-4, with D perhaps TRBD1 (6 bases). Looked up from germline, CDR1 is SGDLS and CDR2 is YYNGEE. V was cut by 3 bases and J by 1 base, with 10 bases left in between. The CDR3 runs 15 residues. Written as DNA, the CDR3 is TGTGCCAGCAGCGCCACAGGGTTAACTAATGAAAAACTGTTTTTT. It codes for CASSATGLTNEKLFF.

The chain recombines TRBV9 with TRBJ1-2, with 8 bases matching TRBD1. After removal of 3 bases from V and 4 bases from J, the junction contained 2 bases not matched to a gene. Germline assignment: CDR1 SGDLS and CDR2 YYNGEE. The CDR3 consists of 13 residues. CDR3 loop: CASSAGGIYGYTF. CDR3 coding DNA: TGTGCCAGCAGCGCAGGGGGCATCTATGGCTACACCTTC.

The count of this clone is one. The J gene is TRBJ2-3, the V gene TRBV27; 13 positions match TRBD2. With V trimmed by 6 bases and J by 5 bases, 5 bases remained unmatched. The germline V gene has CDR1 MNHEY and CDR2 SMNVEV (reference sequence). The CDR3 is 15 residues long. CDR3 sequence reads: CASSPGLAGLDTQYF. DNA of the CDR3: TGTGCCAGCAGCCCGGGACTAGCGGGATTAGATACGCAGTATTTT.

The V and J genes are TRBV11-2 and TRBJ1-3, with D possibly matching TRBD1 (6 bases). The CDR3 is made up of 16 amino acids. Germline CDR1 reads SGHAT; CDR2 reads FQNNGV. The V end was cut by 5 bases, the J end by 3 bases, with 17 bases between. CDR3 nucleotides: TGTGCCAGCAGCGTGGTAGGGGGAGTTGGTGGAAACACCATATATTTT. Protein: CASSVVGGVGGNTIYF.

The rearrangement links TRBV4-1 to TRBJ2-2, with 9 bases that match TRBD2. The germline CDR1 and CDR2 sequences are MGHRA and YSYEKL. This CDR3 has 18 amino acids. V shed 2 bases, J shed 2 bases, and the junction held 9 bases outside the gene matches. The CDR3 DNA follows: TGCGCCAGCAGCCAAAGGCCAGCGGGGGGCCTCAACACCGGGGAGCTGTTTTTT. It specifies CASSQRPAGGLNTGELFF.

This rearrangement joins TRBV11-2 to TRBJ2-7; perhaps TRBD2 as D (6 bases). Looked up from germline, CDR1 is SGHAT and CDR2 is FQNNGV. Trimming removed 1 base from V and 4 bases from J, with 20 bases in between. This CDR3 contains 17 residues. The CDR3 protein is CASSLVYRTGALYEQYF. The CDR3 coding sequence is TGTGCCAGCAGCTTAGTGTATCGCACGGGAGCGCTATACGAGCAGTACTTC.

The chain employs TRBV18 and TRBJ2-3; D is uncertain. This CDR3 contains 14 residues. The ends were cut back, 3 bases at V and 0 bases at J, with 7 bases in the middle. Germline CDR1 KGHSH, CDR2 LQKENI. The CDR3 DNA is TGTGCCAGCTCACCCTTTTCGAGCACAGATACGCAGTATTTT. Residues: CASSPFSSTDTQYF.

The V call is TRBV29-1, the J call TRBJ2-1; TRBD2 matches at 8 bases. CDR3 length equals 14 residues. V shed 5 bases, J shed 4 bases, and the junction held 7 bases outside the gene matches. CDR1 is SQVTM, CDR2 ANQGSEA, per germline. Here the CDR3 reads CSVLTGGPYNEQFF. DNA of the CDR3: TGCAGCGTTCTTACGGGAGGGCCATACAATGAGCAGTTCTTC.

This clone appeared once. The chain uses TRBV5-6 and TRBJ1-6, with 8 bases lining up with TRBD1. The CDR3 covers 15 residues. V lost 2 bases and J lost 10; bases outside the gene matches: 8. Per germline, CDR1 SGHDT and CDR2 YYEEEE. The CDR3 coding sequence is TGTGCCAGCAGCTTTGGACAGGGAATCGGCTCACCCCTCCACTTT. Its protein product is CASSFGQGIGSPLHF.

The chain uses TRBV5-1 and TRBJ1-1; the D is unclear. Looked up from germline, CDR1 is SGHRS and CDR2 is YFSETQ. V was clipped by 0 bases and J by 0 bases, with 9 bases between them. The CDR3 covers 15 residues. The CDR3 protein is CASSLAGFMNTEAFF. CDR3 nucleotide sequence: TGCGCCAGCAGCTTGGCCGGGTTCATGAACACTGAAGCTTTCTTT.

This chain links TRBV7-9 with TRBJ2-2; 7 bases align to TRBD1. CDR3 length: 14 residues. The J segment lost 5 bases and the V segment lost 5 bases, leaving 5 bases of the junction unmatched. CDR1 is SEHNR and CDR2 is FQNEAQ in the germline V gene (reference sequence). This chain's CDR3 is CASSGTVRTGELFF. DNA for the CDR3: TGTGCCAGCAGCGGGACAGTAAGGACCGGGGAGCTGTTTTTT.

The chain combines TRBV28 with TRBJ2-1, with 8 bases aligning to TRBD2. The CDR3 runs to 16 residues. Trimming at V came to 3 bases and at J to 6 bases, leaving 10 bases not matched to a gene. Germline V CDR1 and CDR2: MDHEN, SYDVKM. The CDR3 is CASSLLLAGEGNEQFF. The CDR3 nucleotides are TGTGCCAGCAGTTTGCTGCTAGCGGGTGAGGGCAATGAGCAGTTCTTC.

The chain combines TRBV7-9 with TRBJ2-7; the D is unclear. The CDR3 sequence is 12 residues long. CDR1 SEHNR and CDR2 FQNEAQ come from the germline V gene (reference sequence). V shed 1 base and J shed 2 bases, with 3 bases lying between them. CDR3 residues: CASSLGTYEQYF. The CDR3 bases are TGTGCCAGCAGCTTAGGTACCTACGAGCAGTACTTC.

The CDR3 loop is CASSLGRGHEHTEAFF. CDR3 nucleotide sequence: TGCGCCAGCAGCTTGGGCCGGGGACACGAGCACACTGAAGCTTTCTTT. This sequence joins TRBV5-1 and TRBJ1-1; the D gene is possibly TRBD1 (6 bases). The CDR3 is made up of 16 amino acids. The V end lost 0 bases, the J end lost 3 bases, and 15 bases lay between the germline ends. Per the germline V gene, CDR1 is SGHRS and CDR2 is YFSETQ.

The chain joins TRBV7-3 to TRBJ2-3; TRBD2 matches at 9 bases. Trimming at V came to 2 bases and at J to 3 bases, leaving 6 bases not matched to a gene. The CDR3 is 16 amino acids. The V gene's germline CDR1 is SGHTA and CDR2 FQGTGA. In DNA, the CDR3 is TGTGCCAGCAGCTTAGGGGCGGGGGGGCCTACAGATACGCAGTATTTT. Its protein is CASSLGAGGPTDTQYF.

The CDR3 coding sequence is TGCGCCAGCAGCCAGGGAGTTCGGGAGACCCAGTACTTC. It translates to CASSQGVRETQYF. This chain joins TRBV4-1 and TRBJ2-5; a weak D match, TRBD2 (5 bases). The length of the CDR3 is 13 residues. CDR1 MGHRA and CDR2 YSYEKL come from the germline V gene. The V end was cut by 3 bases, the J end by 5 bases, with 10 bases between.

CDR3: CASSLGTKGSRKETQYF. The CDR3 DNA reads as TGTGCCAGCAGCTTGGGGACTAAAGGCTCGCGAAAAGAGACCCAGTACTTC. The chain is built from TRBV5-6 and TRBJ2-5; TRBD2 is a possible D gene (6 bases). The germline gives CDR1 SGHDT, CDR2 YYEEEE. Trimming removed 0 bases at V and 3 bases at J, with 18 bases between. The length of the CDR3 is 17 residues.

Regarding this clone: At one of its ends the junction is not consistent with the germline gene, which may arise from a read error. The chain employs TRBV7-7 and TRBJ2-5; TRBD1 matches 7 bases. CDR3 length: 13 residues. Germline CDR1 reads SSHAT; CDR2 reads FNYEAQ (reference sequence). CDR3: CASSLDREETQYF. The CDR3 coding sequence is TGTGCTAGCAGTCTCGACAGGGAAGAGACCCAGTACTTC.